This TCR beta chain was captured by sequencing in a study of cytomegalovirus exposure and HLA in healthy donors. As for the study in general: Drawn from HLA-typed donors, about 82 million unique TCRs were held in an early data release.

With regard to this clone: What it binds is unknown.

Findings and limits, study-wide: A link between a missense DCLRE1C variant and TCR beta V- and J-gene trimming emerged from a later analysis. The authors excluded some V segments, including TRBV6-2 and TRBV6-3, as indistinguishable.

Donors had nominal health at sampling but likely had unrecorded immune exposures. It was with 60 Vbeta and 13 Jbeta primers that the PCR ran. This table comes from immunoSEQ multiplex PCR, and its TCRdb copy is limited to in-frame clones, with some not included. The listing contains 100,000 to 150,000 clones. V lost 1 base and J lost 4; bases outside the gene matches: 9. In germline, CDR1 is SGHVS, CDR2 FQNEAQ. The CDR3 extends over 17 amino acids. This chain connects TRBV7-8 to TRBJ2-2, with 7 bases fitting TRBD1. Source material: PBMCs. This TCR derives from a man aged 35-49 years in good health and CMV-seronegative. The CDR3 sequence is CASSLGGTAWSTGELFF. As DNA, the CDR3 is TGTGCCAGCAGCTTAGGGGGGACAGCGTGGAGCACCGGGGAGCTGTTTTTT.